The clone carrying this T cell receptor beta chain was picked up a small number of times. Its antigen is as yet unknown. V was clipped by 5 bases and J by 3 bases, with 14 bases between them. Germline V lookup: CDR1 SGHTA, CDR2 FQGNSA. CDR3 length equals 15 residues. The treatment is: oral pan-JAK inhibitor, 5-10 mg twice daily. As part of sample collection, lesional scalp punch biopsies and peripheral blood were taken from alopecia areata patients. The data stem from a study of CD8+ T cells in alopecia areata. Study details: Tofacitinib therapy lasting 6 to 18 months was followed by 6 months off drug.

Study-wide findings and caveats: Persistence during tofacitinib was seen for many expanded lesional clones in scalp and blood. Relative to normal scalp, lesional scalp, especially alopecia totalis/universalis, showed higher clonality.

cDNA serving as the sequencing template came from extracted, reverse transcribed RNA. The method was immunoSEQ multiplex PCR; TCRdb's version includes in-frame clones alone and lacks a portion of them. The data contain 170,000 or so clones, around 50% of them seen just once; the ten biggest clones take up roughly 12%. The specimen comprised CD8+ T cells sorted from blood, sampled at week 24, from a patient treated with tofacitinib. The source of this sequence is a human donor with alopecia areata. The rearrangement links TRBV7-2 to TRBJ1-5; maybe TRBD1 (6 bases). CDR3 protein: CASSLGTSNNQPQHF. CDR3 in DNA: TGTGCCAGCAGCCTCGGGACATCTAACAATCAGCCCCAGCATTTT.